Listed below are T cell receptor beta chains from one sample, sequenced in a study of blood T cell repertoires in COVID-19. Libraries were prepared by immunoSEQ multiplex PCR; TCRdb keeps only in-frame clonotypes and omits some of them. The table shows some 250,000 clones, with approximately 86% occurring only once. Input material: peripheral blood. The receptor set was obtained from a woman in her 30s who had recovered from COVID-19. Both conserved end residues are part of each CDR3.

>TRBV6-1|TRBJ2-2
CASSEAVWGLYTGELFF
>TRBV5-1|TRBJ2-1
CASSPGGTGVNEQFF
>TRBV9|TRBJ2-5
CASSVGAGGRPETQYF
>TRBV25-1|TRBJ2-3
CASPRQELGTDTQYF
>TRBV6-5|TRBJ1-4
CASSPSGDEKLFF
>TRBV27|TRBJ2-1
CASSHDSYNEQFF
>TRBV27|TRBJ1-1
CASSPGAFKYTEAFF
>TRBV5-1|TRBJ2-3
CASSPGTGVLTDTQYF
>TRBV12-3/TRBV12-4|TRBJ2-3
CASGDRVTDTQYF
>TRBV12-5|TRBJ2-7
CASANVRLTYEQYF
>TRBV9|TRBJ1-6
CASSPDRPFNSPLHF
>TRBV6-5|TRBJ2-3
CASSPFRGGVDTQYF
>TRBV5-1|TRBJ1-5
CASSLGGFGQPQHF
>TRBV18|TRBJ1-5
CASSLDRAQPQHF
>TRBV5-5|TRBJ1-2
CASTPPSGTGAIYGYTF
>TRBV29-1|TRBJ1-2
CSVDPLTDYGYTF
>TRBV7-9|TRBJ1-4
CASSYRDRVAKLFF
>TRBV3-1/TRBV3-2|TRBJ2-1
CASSLGTTRSDEQFF
>TRBV30|TRBJ2-7
CAWSVLGTSRYF
>TRBV6-5|TRBJ2-3
CASTTTGTPTDTQYF
>TRBV18|TRBJ2-7
CASSPGTGVANEQYF
>TRBV5-1|TRBJ2-2
CASSLSRSTGELFF
>TRBV3-1/TRBV3-2|TRBJ2-3
CASSQEGLFTDTQYF
>TRBV5-1|TRBJ2-5
CASSLTFQETQYF
>TRBV4-1|TRBJ1-2
CASSHLDREGYTF
>TRBV5-1|TRBJ2-3
CASSLWAEDTQYF
>TRBV5-1|TRBJ2-1
CASSLAPGGTGKDEQFF
>TRBV2|TRBJ2-7
CASRTDRAEQYF
>TRBV7-8|TRBJ1-2
CASSLARGNYGYTF
>TRBV27|TRBJ2-7
CASSAGQGAYEQYF
>TRBV27|TRBJ1-1
CASSFTSNTEAFF
>TRBV7-9|TRBJ2-7
CASSKTGGTYEQYF
>TRBV11-3|TRBJ2-1
CASSLTLAGARVNEQFF
>TRBV3-1/TRBV3-2|TRBJ1-6
CASSQVDKTGQGAKSPYNSPLHF
>TRBV21-1|TRBJ1-4
CASSRTTGGSEKLFF
>TRBV19|TRBJ1-2
CASSPQLSGGPNF
>TRBV7-9|TRBJ1-2
CASSLPSGAEGYTF
>TRBV4-3|TRBJ1-4
CASSARRTQTNEKLFF
>TRBV4-3|TRBJ1-6
CASSRGSWDLGSPLHF
>TRBV6-2/TRBV6-3|TRBJ2-2
CASSDHRDMTSNTGELFF
>TRBV6-2/TRBV6-3|TRBJ1-2
CASSPGQGALGYTF
>TRBV7-2|TRBJ2-4
CASSLVLAKNIQYF
>TRBV19|TRBJ1-5
CASSMRRQGSNQPQHF
>TRBV5-5|TRBJ2-3
CASSLVLAGTRGTDTQYF
>TRBV5-1|TRBJ1-6
CASGNQGGSPLHF
>TRBV3-1/TRBV3-2|TRBJ1-1
CASTEGTEAFF